This is a list of T cell receptor beta chains from one sample in a study of PD-L1 blockade in urothelial cancer. Repertoires were generated with immunoSEQ multiplex PCR, while TCRdb's copy carries only in-frame clones and drops some. The sample holds roughly 42,000 clones, roughly nine tenths seen once. Sample: PBMCs, taken around atezolizumab (anti-PD-L1) treatment. These receptor sequences come from a man between 65 and 85 years old with urothelial cancer. CDR3s include the opening cysteine and the closing phenylalanine or tryptophan. Each record gives: J gene, D gene, V gene, CDR3 protein. The D gene is left open where the match is weak.

>TRBJ2-7|.|TRBV11-3
CASSLGRGSYEQYF
>TRBJ1-5|.|TRBV4-2
CASSQRGDYSNQPQHF
>TRBJ2-5|TRBD1|TRBV5-1
CASKLDRGLRETQYF
>TRBJ1-2|.|TRBV5-4
CASSMTDTNYGYTF
>TRBJ1-1|.|TRBV5-5
CASSLGGVNTEAFF
>TRBJ2-7|.|TRBV7-9
CASSSRAVGYEQYF
>TRBJ1-1|.|TRBV5-1
CASFKDSGTPEAFF
>TRBJ2-1|TRBD2|TRBV5-1
CASSPLAGGPNEQFF
>TRBJ2-7|TRBD1|TRBV5-1
CASSWGTGSTYEQYF
>TRBJ2-4|.|TRBV27
CASSWRQEAKNIQYF
>TRBJ2-5|.|TRBV9
CASSVDPNQETQYF
>TRBJ1-2|.|TRBV5-8
CASSAGQFYGYTF
>TRBJ1-2|TRBD1|TRBV10-3
CAITTRRSGQGDGYTF
>TRBJ2-5|TRBD1|TRBV30
CAWSIQGAETQYF
>TRBJ1-5|.|TRBV4-2
CASSQDQGQPQHF
>TRBJ2-1|TRBD2|TRBV28
CASSPQTSGYNEQFF
>TRBJ2-7|TRBD2|TRBV15
CATSSGTSGSASGTYEQYF
>TRBJ2-1|TRBD1|TRBV5-1
CASSWTEDRAYEQFF
>TRBJ2-7|TRBD2|TRBV19
CASSSGGLSSYEQYF
>TRBJ1-5|.|TRBV7-2
CASSPRERGQPQHF
>TRBJ2-7|TRBD2|TRBV18
CASSPVTSSHEQYF
>TRBJ2-3|TRBD2|TRBV5-6
CASSLALEASGSSDTQYF
>TRBJ2-3|.|TRBV9
CASSVLGGRSTDTQYF
>TRBJ1-2|.|TRBV15
CATSTANYGYTF
>TRBJ1-4|TRBD1|TRBV7-9
CASSRDSNNEKLFF
>TRBJ2-1|.|TRBV2
CASRPTGGEQFF
>TRBJ2-1|.|TRBV5-1
CASSLRPSSDNEQFF
>TRBJ1-1|.|TRBV28
CASRKGGWGFGSEAFF
>TRBJ1-1|.|TRBV28
CASETQNTEAFF
>TRBJ2-3|TRBD2|TRBV5-4
CASKLAGAFTDTQYF
>TRBJ2-1|TRBD2|TRBV27
CASSLASGGSYNEQFF
>TRBJ2-1|TRBD2|TRBV16
CASSQPPRGGSGSRNEQFF
>TRBJ2-7|.|TRBV9
CASSAGTSLGEQYF
>TRBJ2-1|TRBD2|TRBV11-1
CASSTRSSGAYNEQFF
>TRBJ1-4|TRBD1|TRBV6-4
CASSETGGAEKLFF
>TRBJ2-1|TRBD2|TRBV19
CASMTRLAGGANNEQFF
>TRBJ2-3|.|TRBV28
CASSLIGDTQYF
>TRBJ1-1|.|TRBV18
CASSPPNPGLAFF
>TRBJ1-3|.|TRBV28
CASSLLDRRSGNTIYF
>TRBJ2-5|.|TRBV2
CASSKDSQTQYF
>TRBJ1-1|.|TRBV6-1
CASSNRKNTEAFF
>TRBJ2-5|TRBD2|TRBV29-1
CSVQRTSGNQGETQYF
>TRBJ2-2|TRBD2|TRBV18
CASSSQAASGSLTGELFF
>TRBJ1-5|.|TRBV10-2
CASSSGGNQPQHF
>TRBJ2-7|TRBD1|TRBV2
CASSYPGQGDEQYF
>TRBJ1-2|.|TRBV27
CASSPKPGTNYGYTF
>TRBJ2-2|TRBD1|TRBV18
CASSRDRGPTGELFF
>TRBJ2-7|.|TRBV7-2
CASSSRGLGAYEQYF
>TRBJ2-7|.|TRBV7-9
CASSPTMAGPTYEQYF
>TRBJ1-1|TRBD1|TRBV18
CASSRKGALAEAFF
>TRBJ2-5|TRBD2|TRBV7-3
CASSLRGAGGRGTETQYF
>TRBJ2-2|.|TRBV7-9
CASSLGGSGRPSTGELFF
>TRBJ1-2|.|TRBV19
CASTRPGRGGYTF
>TRBJ1-1|.|TRBV18
CASSPREALWNTEAFF
>TRBJ2-5|.|TRBV27
CASSLSGRWFTFRQVWGAQYF
>TRBJ1-1|TRBD1|TRBV29-1
CSADRGQVTEAFF
>TRBJ2-5|.|TRBV28
CASSPTGGEETQYF
>TRBJ2-5|.|TRBV15
CATRGYEPGQETQYF